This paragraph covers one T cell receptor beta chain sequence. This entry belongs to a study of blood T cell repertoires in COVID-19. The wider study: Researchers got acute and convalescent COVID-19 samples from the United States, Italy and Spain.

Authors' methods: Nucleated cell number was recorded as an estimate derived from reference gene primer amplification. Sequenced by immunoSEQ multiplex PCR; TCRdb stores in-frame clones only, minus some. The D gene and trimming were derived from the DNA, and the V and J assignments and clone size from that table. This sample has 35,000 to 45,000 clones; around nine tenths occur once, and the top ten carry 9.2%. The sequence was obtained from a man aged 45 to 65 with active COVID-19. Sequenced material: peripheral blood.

This CDR3 is CASSAQGAFRLVYTEAFF. The CDR3, as DNA: TGTGCCAGTAGTGCGCAGGGGGCGTTTAGGTTGGTTTACACTGAAGCTTTCTTT. The chain links TRBV19 to TRBJ1-1; TRBD1 matches at 8 bases. The germline V gene encodes CDR1 LNHDA and CDR2 SQIVND (reference sequence). This CDR3 has 18 residues. With 5 bases clipped from V and 3 bases from J, the junction kept 17 bases outside the gene matches.